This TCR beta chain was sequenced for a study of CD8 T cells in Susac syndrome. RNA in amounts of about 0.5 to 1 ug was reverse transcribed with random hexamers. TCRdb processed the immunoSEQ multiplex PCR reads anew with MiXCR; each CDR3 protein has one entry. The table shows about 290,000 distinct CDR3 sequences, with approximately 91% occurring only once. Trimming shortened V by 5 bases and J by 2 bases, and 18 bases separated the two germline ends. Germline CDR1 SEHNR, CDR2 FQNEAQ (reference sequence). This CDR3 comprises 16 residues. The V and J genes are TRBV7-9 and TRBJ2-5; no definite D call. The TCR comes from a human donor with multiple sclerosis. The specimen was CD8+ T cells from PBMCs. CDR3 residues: CASSPTSLESQETQYF. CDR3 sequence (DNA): TGTGCCAGCAGCCCGACCAGTCTAGAGTCTCAAGAGACCCAGTACTTC.